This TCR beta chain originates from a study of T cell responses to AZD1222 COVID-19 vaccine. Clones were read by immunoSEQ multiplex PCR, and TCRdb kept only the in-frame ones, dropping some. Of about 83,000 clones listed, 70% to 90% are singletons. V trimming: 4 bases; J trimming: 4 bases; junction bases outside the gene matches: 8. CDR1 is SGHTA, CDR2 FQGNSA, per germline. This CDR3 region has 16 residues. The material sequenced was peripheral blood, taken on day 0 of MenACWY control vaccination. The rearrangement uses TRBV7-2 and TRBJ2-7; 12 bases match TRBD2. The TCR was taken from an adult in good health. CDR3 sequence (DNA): TGTGCCAGCAGCTCACTAGCGGGAGGCCAAGGGTACGAGCAGTACTTC. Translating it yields CASSSLAGGQGYEQYF.